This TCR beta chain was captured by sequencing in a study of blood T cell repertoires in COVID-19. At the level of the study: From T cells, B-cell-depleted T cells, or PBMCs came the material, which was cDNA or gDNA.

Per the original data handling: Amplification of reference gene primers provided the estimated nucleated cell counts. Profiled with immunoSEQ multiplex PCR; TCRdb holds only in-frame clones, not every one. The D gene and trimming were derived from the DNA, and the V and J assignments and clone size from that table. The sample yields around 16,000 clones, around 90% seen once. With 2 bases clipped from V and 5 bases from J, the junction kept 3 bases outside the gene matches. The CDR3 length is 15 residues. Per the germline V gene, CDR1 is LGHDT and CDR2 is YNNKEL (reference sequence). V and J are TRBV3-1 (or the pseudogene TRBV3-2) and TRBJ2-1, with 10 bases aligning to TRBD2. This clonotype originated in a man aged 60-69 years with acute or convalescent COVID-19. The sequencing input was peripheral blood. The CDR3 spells CASSQRTSGNNEQFF. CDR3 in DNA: TGTGCCAGCAGCCAACGGACTAGCGGTAACAATGAGCAGTTCTTC.